The 28 T cell receptor beta chains below all came from one sample that was sequenced in a study of cytomegalovirus exposure and HLA in healthy donors. PCR primers comprised 60 Vbeta and 13 Jbeta primers. Profiled with immunoSEQ multiplex PCR; TCRdb holds only in-frame clones, not every one. The sample consists of fewer than 110,000 clones, around 73% of them appearing once. The specimen was PBMCs. The receptor set was obtained from a man aged 30-40 years in good health and CMV-seronegative.

This chain joins TRBV14 and TRBJ1-2; D possibly corresponds to TRBD1 (6 bases). V lost 4 bases and J lost 4, with 13 bases in between. This CDR3 comprises 14 residues. Germline CDR1 is SGHDN and CDR2 is FVKESK. CDR3 in amino acids: CASSLQGLGYGYTF. The CDR3 coding sequence is TGTGCCAGCAGCCTACAGGGATTGGGCTATGGCTACACCTTC.

DNA for the CDR3: TGTGCCAGCAGCCAACAACTAGCTTACTACACAGATACGCAGTATTTT. This gives the protein CASSQQLAYYTDTQYF. The chain joins TRBV4-2 to TRBJ2-3, with D possibly TRBD2 on 6 matching bases. Germline V lookup: CDR1 LGHNA, CDR2 YNFKEQ. The CDR3 has 16 residues. Trimming pared 2 bases from V and 2 bases from J, leaving 14 bases between.

This clone was seen more than once but under ten times. The chain uses TRBV13 and TRBJ1-4, with TRBD1 matching over 7 bases. The V gene end was trimmed by 2 bases and the J gene end by 7 bases; junction bases not matched to a gene: 7. Germline V lookup: CDR1 PRHDT, CDR2 FYEKMQ (reference sequence). The CDR3 covers 15 residues. CDR3 sequence reads: CASSLLQGGGEKLFF. The CDR3 region has the DNA TGTGCCAGCAGCTTACTCCAGGGGGGCGGTGAAAAACTGTTTTTT.

The chain has TRBV2 and TRBJ2-5, with D uncertain. The germline V and J ends were trimmed by 5 bases and 2 bases, with 6 bases remaining between them. Germline CDR1 SNHLY, CDR2 FYNNEI. The CDR3 is 12 amino acids. The CDR3 DNA is TGTGCCAGCAGTCAGACACAAGAGACCCAGTACTTC. Translation gives CASSQTQETQYF. The full variable domain, completed using reference TRBV2 and TRBJ2-5, is EPEVTQTPSHQVTQMGQEVILRCVPISNHLYFYWYRQILGQKVEFLVSFYNNEISEKSEIFDDQFSVERPDGSNFTLKIRSTKLEDSAMYFCASSQTQETQYFGPGTRLLVL.

V usage is TRBV7-9 and J usage is TRBJ1-1, with TRBD1 matching over 9 bases. CDR1 and CDR2 (germline): SEHNR, FQNEAQ (reference sequence). Unmatched junction bases numbered 9, after V lost 3 bases and J lost 4 bases. The CDR3 totals 16 residues. Written as DNA, the CDR3 is TGTGCCAGCAGCTTCCCGACAGGGGGATTCCGCACTGAAGCTTTCTTT. Amino acids: CASSFPTGGFRTEAFF.

Only a few counts were recorded for this clone. The CDR3 spells CASTTENIQYF. DNA of the CDR3: TGTGCCAGTACCACAGAAAACATTCAGTACTTC. This chain links TRBV6-6 with TRBJ2-4; the D is unclear. The germline V gene encodes CDR1 MNHNY and CDR2 SVGAGI (reference sequence). The CDR3 sequence is 11 residues long. Trimming left V 9 bases short and J 5 bases short, with 8 bases between.

The genes are TRBV30 and TRBJ2-4; 13 nucleotides agree with TRBD2. The germline CDR1 and CDR2 sequences are GTSNPN and SVGIG (reference sequence). The CDR3 extends over 18 amino acids. The J segment lost 2 bases and the V segment lost 2 bases, leaving 9 bases of the junction unmatched. CDR3 loop: CAWSLPTSGGWTKNIQYF. The CDR3, as DNA: TGTGCCTGGAGTTTACCGACTAGCGGGGGGTGGACCAAAAACATTCAGTACTTC.

The V call is TRBV7-8, the J call TRBJ1-3; maybe TRBD1 (5 bases). The V end lost 3 bases, the J end lost 6 bases, and 12 bases lay between the germline ends. The germline CDR1 and CDR2 sequences are SGHVS and FQNEAQ. The CDR3 has 14 residues. CDR3 region: CASSLTEITNTIYF. The CDR3 nucleotides are TGTGCCAGCAGCTTGACAGAGATTACAAACACCATATATTTT.

V and J are TRBV2 and TRBJ2-3; 14 nucleotides align to TRBD2. The germline CDR1 and CDR2 sequences are SNHLY and FYNNEI. There are 15 residues in the CDR3. The trim removed 8 bases at V and 4 bases at J, leaving 5 bases unmatched. The DNA for the CDR3 is TGTGCCAGCGGAGGACTAGCGGGGGGATCAGATACGCAGTATTTT. This codes for CASGGLAGGSDTQYF.

V and J are TRBV19 and TRBJ2-7; 8 bases are shared with TRBD2. The V and J ends lost 5 bases and 5 bases, in that order; junction bases with no gene match: 8. The CDR3 spans 14 residues. Germline V gene lookup returns CDR1 LNHDA and CDR2 SQIVND (reference sequence). The CDR3 sequence is CASSFTGTSNEQYF. The CDR3 nucleotides read TGTGCCAGTAGTTTCACCGGGACTAGTAACGAGCAGTACTTC.

This clone was seen only a few times. The chain carries TRBV5-1 and TRBJ2-1; maybe TRBD2 (6 bases). Trimming took 0 bases from V and 6 from J, leaving 13 bases between them. The CDR3 spans 15 residues. Germline V CDR1 and CDR2: SGHRS, YFSETQ. The DNA for the CDR3 is TGCGCCAGCAGCTTGGGACCAACGGAGGGCAATGAGCAGTTCTTC. Translation: CASSLGPTEGNEQFF. Drawing the rest from reference TRBV5-1 and TRBJ2-1, the complete variable domain is KAGVTQTPRYLIKTRGQQVTLSCSPISGHRSVSWYQQTPGQGLQFLFEYFSETQRNKGNFPGRFSGRQFSNSRSEMNVSTLELGDSALYLCASSLGPTEGNEQFFGPGTRLTVL.

This chain links TRBV5-1 with TRBJ2-2; 8 nucleotides line up with TRBD1. This CDR3 is built from 16 residues. With 0 bases clipped from V and 4 bases from J, the junction kept 5 bases outside the gene matches. Looked up from germline, CDR1 is SGHRS and CDR2 is YFSETQ. Here the CDR3 reads CASSLVRGQATGELFF. The CDR3 nucleotides read TGCGCCAGCAGCTTGGTGAGGGGACAGGCCACCGGGGAGCTGTTTTTT.

J is TRBJ2-7 and V is TRBV5-4; D may be TRBD2 (7 bases). CDR3 size: 15 residues. V lost 2 bases and J 3 bases, leaving 15 bases between the germline ends. From germline, CDR1 is SGHNT and CDR2 YYREEE (reference sequence). In DNA form, the CDR3 reads TGTGCCAGCAGCTTTGGGGGGGCCGGACGCTACGAGCAGTACTTC. Its protein product is CASSFGGAGRYEQYF.

This sequence joins TRBV6-5 and TRBJ2-1; 7 bases are shared with TRBD2. This CDR3 has 16 amino acids. V lost 2 bases to trimming and J lost 8 bases; unmatched junction nucleotides: 12. Germline V CDR1 and CDR2: MNHEY, SVGAGI. The CDR3 spells CASSYRAGAPRYEQFF. CDR3 DNA: TGTGCCAGCAGTTACCGGGCGGGAGCCCCCCGCTATGAGCAGTTCTTC.

To note about this clone: Additional DNA sequences in this sample encode the identical CDR3. The V gene is TRBV9, the J gene TRBJ2-5, with 7 bases fitting TRBD1. V lost 5 bases, J lost 1 base, and 5 bases stayed unmatched. Per the germline V gene, CDR1 is SGDLS and CDR2 is YYNGEE. The CDR3 loop spans 14 amino acids. The CDR3 reads CASSARTGQETQYF. CDR3 DNA: TGTGCCAGCAGTGCCCGGACAGGCCAAGAGACCCAGTACTTC.

This chain uses TRBV7-9 with TRBJ1-1; D remains unclear. The CDR3 has 15 residues. Germline lookup yields CDR1 SEHNR and CDR2 FQNEAQ (reference sequence). Trimming took off 2 bases at V and 0 bases at J, with 10 bases between the two ends. The CDR3 coding sequence is TGTGCCAGCAGCTTATTTTCCCAGATGAACACTGAAGCTTTCTTT. Its translation: CASSLFSQMNTEAFF. The whole variable domain, remainder taken from reference TRBV7-9 and TRBJ1-1, is DTGVSQNPRHKITKRGQNVTFRCDPISEHNRLYWYRQTLGQGPEFLTYFQNEAQLEKSRLLSDRFSAERPKGSFSTLEIQRTEQGDSAMYLCASSLFSQMNTEAFFGQGTRLTVV.

The sample holds a few counts of this clone. This chain joins TRBV4-1 and TRBJ2-7, with 9 bases fitting TRBD2. Unmatched junction bases numbered 13, after V lost 1 base and J lost 3 bases. Germline assignment: CDR1 MGHRA and CDR2 YSYEKL. This CDR3 region has 18 residues. The CDR3 sequence is CASSQALMTGTSSYEQYF. The CDR3 region has the DNA TGCGCCAGCAGCCAAGCTTTAATGACCGGGACTAGCAGCTACGAGCAGTACTTC.

The chain couples TRBV27 to TRBJ1-1; D is perhaps TRBD1 (5 bases). Germline CDR1 MNHEY, CDR2 SMNVEV (reference sequence). The CDR3 loop spans 13 amino acids. Trimming left V 8 bases short and J 4 bases short, with 14 bases between. The CDR3 loop is CASRSGYGTEAFF. The CDR3 region has the DNA TGTGCCAGCCGTTCAGGGTATGGCACTGAAGCTTTCTTT.

The chain couples TRBV29-1 to TRBJ2-2, with 7 bases fitting TRBD1. The CDR3 is 13 residues long. The V gene end was trimmed by 7 bases and the J gene end by 3 bases; junction bases not matched to a gene: 5. Germline CDR1 is SQVTM and CDR2 is ANQGSEA. The CDR3 DNA follows: TGCAGCGGACAGGGAACAGACACCGGGGAGCTGTTTTTT. This gives the protein CSGQGTDTGELFF.

The chain links TRBV4-1 to TRBJ2-4, with 11 bases aligning to TRBD2. Germline V CDR1 and CDR2: MGHRA, YSYEKL. The CDR3 is 18 amino acids. The ends lost 4 bases at V and 0 bases at J; junction bases unmatched: 8. In nucleotides, the CDR3 is TGCGCCAGCAGCCCTGGACTAGCGGGCATCCTAGCCAAAAACATTCAGTACTTC. Encoded protein: CASSPGLAGILAKNIQYF.

The chain recombines TRBV2 with TRBJ2-5; 7 bases are shared with TRBD2. Trimming took 4 bases from V and 0 from J; bases not matched to a gene: 5. The CDR3 totals 15 residues. The germline V gene has CDR1 SNHLY and CDR2 FYNNEI. CDR3 protein: CASSGEGRHQETQYF. CDR3 nucleotides: TGTGCCAGCAGTGGGGAGGGCCGCCACCAAGAGACCCAGTACTTC.

In its sample, this clone was seen once. The rearrangement links TRBV28 to TRBJ1-2; D is undetermined. Between the trimmed V and J ends, which lost 0 bases and 2 bases, there was a span of 7 bases. Germline V gene lookup returns CDR1 MDHEN and CDR2 SYDVKM. This CDR3 region has 14 residues. In DNA form, the CDR3 reads TGTGCCAGCAGTTTATGGGAGGAAAACTATGGCTACACCTTC. As protein: CASSLWEENYGYTF.

The chain couples TRBV28 to TRBJ1-2, with a tentative D call TRBD1 (6 bases). The CDR3 loop spans 13 amino acids. Germline assignment: CDR1 MDHEN and CDR2 SYDVKM. Trimming cost V 2 bases and J 6 bases, with 10 bases left between them. The CDR3 reads CASSLHRDHGYTF. The CDR3 region has the DNA TGTGCCAGCAGTTTACACAGGGACCATGGCTACACCTTC.

This clone was seen more than once but under ten times. V usage is TRBV5-1 and J usage is TRBJ1-1, with a tentative D call TRBD1 (5 bases). V shed 6 bases and J shed 1 base, with 10 bases lying between them. This CDR3 is built from 13 residues. Germline V gives CDR1 SGHRS, CDR2 YFSETQ. CDR3 DNA: TGCGCCAGCAAGAGGACACCGAACACTGAAGCTTTCTTT. Encoded protein: CASKRTPNTEAFF.

This chain links TRBV6-5 with TRBJ1-1, with D possibly being TRBD1 (5 bases). The germline V gene has CDR1 MNHEY and CDR2 SVGAGI. This CDR3 region has 14 residues. V was cut by 6 bases and J by 1 base, with 12 bases left in between. In DNA form, the CDR3 reads TGTGCCAGCAGCCCCGGTGACAGGAACACTGAAGCTTTCTTT. As protein: CASSPGDRNTEAFF.

V usage is TRBV14 and J usage is TRBJ2-3, with TRBD2 matching 14 bases. The CDR3 runs to 17 residues. With V trimmed by 3 bases and J by 4 bases, 6 bases remained unmatched. The germline gives CDR1 SGHDN, CDR2 FVKESK. The CDR3 region has the DNA TGTGCCAGCAGCCACAGACTAGCGGGAGGGCCTGCAGATACGCAGTATTTT. This gives the protein CASSHRLAGGPADTQYF.

The chain carries TRBV6-5 and TRBJ1-1; 8 bases agree with TRBD1. Germline V gene lookup returns CDR1 MNHEY and CDR2 SVGAGI. The junction had 7 bases not matched to a gene; V was cut back by 6 bases and J by 4 bases. CDR3 size: 14 residues. The CDR3 sequence: CASRPPTGGTEAFF. In DNA, the CDR3 is TGTGCCAGCAGACCTCCCACAGGGGGCACTGAAGCTTTCTTT.

This chain's CDR3 is CASSRTGMDEQYF. The CDR3 DNA reads as TGTGCCAGCAGTCGGACAGGGATGGACGAGCAGTACTTC. V is TRBV2 and J is TRBJ2-5; 8 nucleotides align to TRBD1. The J call may be wrong; the DNA end is better matched by TRBJ2-7. The CDR3 is made up of 13 amino acids. Per the germline V gene, CDR1 is SNHLY and CDR2 is FYNNEI.